This TCR beta chain appears in the sequencing data of a study of cytomegalovirus exposure and HLA in healthy donors. Overall study context: Among approximately 400 genotyped donors, roughly 81% fell in the Caucasian-associated ancestry cluster.

Amplification used 60 Vbeta primers and 13 Jbeta primers. The data were produced by immunoSEQ multiplex PCR, yet TCRdb's version contains in-frame clones alone and is incomplete. The sample shows roughly 230,000 clones, around 80% of them seen only once. Germline CDR1 and CDR2: MGHRA and YSYEKL. The CDR3 loop spans 16 amino acids. With respect to this clone: One end of the junction is discordant with germline, which a read error may explain.

The sequencing input was PBMCs. This chain uses TRBV4-1 with TRBJ1-1; D might be TRBD1 (5 bases). The sequence derives from a boy aged 5-17 years in good health and CMV-seronegative. The CDR3 bases are TGCGCCAGCAGCCCCCCGATCGGGGGACTGAACACTGGAGCTTTCTTT. It translates to CASSPPIGGLNTGAFF.